This TCR beta chain originates from a study of identical twins. The CDR3 is made up of 18 amino acids. Note on this clonotype: The junction departs from germline at one end; a sequencing error may be responsible.

TCRdb re-called the 5' RACE reads through MiXCR, storing one row per CDR3 protein. The table includes hundreds of thousands of distinct CDR3 sequences, 9% to 15% detected once. This sample was shared with a second study, whose subject was yellow fever vaccine responses in identical twins. As that study records: Reports say the vaccine T cell response in twins looked partly convergent and partly personalized.

The chain has TRBV12-3 or TRBV12-4 and TRBJ2-2; 7 bases are shared with TRBD2. Sequences were obtained from PBMCs. The source of this sequence is a young woman in good health. The CDR3 spells CAISLALTGGGSTGELFF. For the CDR3, the DNA is TGTGCCATCAGTTTAGCGCTAACGGGTGGCGGGAGCACCGGGGAGCTGTTTTTT.